Each of the 14 T cell receptor beta chains below was sequenced from the same sample in a study of CD8 T cells in Susac syndrome. Random hexamers were used to reverse transcribe roughly 0.45 to 1 ug of RNA. TCRdb recomputed calls from the immunoSEQ multiplex PCR reads with MiXCR, one row per CDR3 protein. This table has roughly 250,000 distinct CDR3 sequences, almost 97% appearing once. The sequenced material came from CD4+ T cells from PBMCs. These receptors came from a human donor with Susac syndrome.

The chain employs TRBV27 and TRBJ2-7; 7 positions agree with TRBD2. V lost 7 bases to trimming and J lost 0 bases; unmatched junction nucleotides: 9. CDR1 is MNHEY, CDR2 SMNVEV, per germline (reference sequence). This CDR3 is built from 15 residues. This CDR3 reads CASMRWGTNSYEQYF. The CDR3 DNA is TGTGCCAGCATGCGTTGGGGGACTAACTCCTACGAGCAGTACTTC.

The chain joins TRBV5-4 to TRBJ2-1; 8 nucleotides align to TRBD1. Germline-derived CDR1 and CDR2 are SGHNT and YYREEE (reference sequence). This CDR3 has 15 amino acids. V lost 5 bases to trimming and J lost 10 bases; unmatched junction nucleotides: 14. CDR3 in amino acids: CASRTGQASGREQFF. CDR3 in DNA: TGTGCCAGCAGAACGGGACAGGCCTCCGGCAGAGAGCAGTTCTTC.

The rearrangement links TRBV29-1 to TRBJ1-2; a possible D gene is TRBD1 (6 bases). The CDR3 loop spans 16 amino acids. CDR1 is SQVTM, CDR2 ANQGSEA, per germline. V was pared by 6 bases and J by 3 bases, with 23 bases between. The CDR3 protein is CSVQGQAISRDYGYTF. The CDR3 bases are TGCAGCGTACAGGGCCAAGCGATCTCGAGGGACTATGGCTACACCTTC.

The CDR3 is CASSTPVSPYEQYF. Written as DNA, the CDR3 is TGTGCCAGCAGTACCCCGGTTAGTCCCTACGAGCAGTACTTC. The genes are TRBV25-1 and TRBJ2-7; D gene ambiguous. CDR1 is MGHDK and CDR2 is SYGVNS in the germline V gene. V was clipped by 5 bases and J by 2 bases, with 13 bases between them. The CDR3 is 14 amino acids.

Here the CDR3 DNA reads TGTGCCAGTAGACTCCGGGACAGGGTAGATCATGAGCAGTTCTTC. It is translated as CASRLRDRVDHEQFF. The rearrangement uses TRBV19 and TRBJ2-1; TRBD1 matches at 9 bases. CDR1 and CDR2 from the germline V gene are LNHDA and SQIVND (reference sequence). Trimming took 6 bases from V and 8 from J; bases not matched to a gene: 11. The CDR3 runs 15 residues.

The CDR3 spells CSARVQHQPQHF. CDR3 nucleotides: TGCAGTGCTAGAGTTCAGCATCAGCCCCAGCATTTT. The chain carries TRBV20-1 and TRBJ1-5; no clear D gene. Germline CDR1 DFQATT, CDR2 SNEGSKA (reference sequence). The CDR3 is made up of 12 amino acids. The ends were cut back, 1 base at V and 5 bases at J, with 6 bases in the middle.

The chain carries TRBV3-1 and TRBJ1-2; unclear D gene. Trimming shortened V by 0 bases and J by 8 bases, and 13 bases separated the two germline ends. This CDR3 spans 14 amino acids. Germline V CDR1 and CDR2: LGHDT, YNNKEL (reference sequence). CDR3 nucleotides: TGTGCCAGCAGCCAAGATCGGCCCAGCCGGGGCTACACCTTC. This gives the protein CASSQDRPSRGYTF.

This chain uses TRBV3-1 with TRBJ2-3, with 14 bases identical to TRBD2. CDR1 is LGHDT and CDR2 is YNNKEL in the germline V gene (reference sequence). The CDR3 sequence is 18 residues long. The V and J ends lost 4 bases and 2 bases, in that order; junction bases with no gene match: 8. The CDR3 DNA reads as TGTGCCAGCAGCCCGGGACTAGCGGGAGTCGGCTTCACAGATACGCAGTATTTT. Its protein is CASSPGLAGVGFTDTQYF.

The chain has TRBV30 and TRBJ2-7; 12 positions agree with TRBD2. V lost 3 bases, J lost 4 bases, and 10 bases stayed unmatched. This CDR3 has 16 residues. Germline lookup yields CDR1 GTSNPN and CDR2 SVGIG (reference sequence). The CDR3 nucleotides are TGTGCCTGGAGGAAGAGGCTAGCGGGAGGGCCGTACGAGCAGTACTTC. Encoded protein: CAWRKRLAGGPYEQYF.

The gene calls are TRBV7-9 and TRBJ1-1; TRBD1 matches 7 bases. The junction had 9 bases not matched to a gene; V was cut back by 4 bases and J by 7 bases. CDR3 size: 14 residues. Germline V CDR1 and CDR2: SEHNR, FQNEAQ (reference sequence). CDR3 amino acids: CASSSTGVEGEAFF. The CDR3 DNA sequence: TGTGCCAGCAGCTCCACAGGGGTTGAGGGTGAAGCTTTCTTT.

The chain uses TRBV1 and TRBJ1-1. TRBV1 is a recognized pseudogene. The CDR3 is 12 residues long. The CDR3 spells CTSSHPDTEAFF. The CDR3, as DNA: TGCACCAGCAGCCATCCGGACACTGAAGCTTTCTTT.

V and J are TRBV12-3 or TRBV12-4 and TRBJ2-7, with a tentative D call TRBD1 (5 bases). The V and J ends lost 4 bases and 4 bases respectively, with 8 bases between them. There are 12 residues in the CDR3. The CDR3 reads CASSSRQYEQYF. CDR3 DNA sequence: TGTGCCAGCAGTTCACGACAGTACGAGCAGTACTTC.

The gene calls are TRBV27 and TRBJ2-7, with D perhaps TRBD1 (5 bases). The CDR3 runs 12 residues. Germline V CDR1 and CDR2: MNHEY, SMNVEV (reference sequence). With 6 bases removed from V and 3 bases from J, the gap between germline ends came to 9 bases. CDR3 residues: CASRADSYEQYF. CDR3 in DNA: TGTGCCAGCAGGGCCGACAGCTACGAGCAGTACTTC.

The chain joins TRBV20-1 to TRBJ1-5; a possible D gene is TRBD1 (6 bases). This CDR3 contains 13 residues. CDR1 and CDR2 from the germline V gene are DFQATT and SNEGSKA (reference sequence). Trimming removed 6 bases at V and 11 bases at J, with 20 bases between. The DNA of the CDR3 is TGCAGTGCACACGGACAGCCTGATAGGACCCAGCATTTT. Amino acid sequence: CSAHGQPDRTQHF.